Listed below are T cell receptor beta chains from one sample, sequenced in a study of blood T cell repertoires in COVID-19. TCRdb's table, derived via immunoSEQ multiplex PCR, lists solely in-frame clones and lacks some. This sample has some 200,000 clones, with about nine tenths found just once. Input material: PBMCs or T cells enriched from blood (not recorded which). These receptor sequences come from a woman between 45 and 60 years old in a cohort exposed to, infected with or recovered from COVID-19 (not recorded which). The CDR3 runs from the conserved cysteine through the conserved F or W. The D gene is left open where the match is weak. Clone size is given for some rows only: seen once, a few or many times, or a class if the clone is expanded.

TRBV4-2	TRBJ2-1	TRBD2	-	TGTGCCAGCAGCCTCTCAGGCAGCGGGGGTGGGAATGAGCAGTTCTTC	CASSLSGSGGGNEQFF
TRBV5-8	TRBJ1-4	-	-	TGTGCCAGCAGCTTGGACGGTGAAAAACTGTTTTTT	CASSLDGEKLFF
TRBV11-1	TRBJ2-1	TRBD2	-	TGTGCCAGCAGCTTAGGACTAGCGGGGGTCGATGAGCAGTTCTTC	CASSLGLAGVDEQFF
TRBV12-3/TRBV12-4	TRBJ1-3	TRBD1	-	TGTGCCAGCAGTACAGGGGGCCAAAACACCATATATTTT	CASSTGGQNTIYF
TRBV3-1/TRBV3-2	TRBJ1-4	-	-	TGTGCCAGCTGTTTCGGGGTCGATGAAAAACTGTTTTTT	CASCFGVDEKLFF
TRBV7-2	TRBJ2-3	-	-	TGTGCCAGCAGCTTAGGGCCGCCAGATACGCAGTATTTT	CASSLGPPDTQYF
TRBV6-6	TRBJ2-6	-	-	TGTGCCAGCAGTCCCAAACAGGGCTTCAGTCCCCCTGGGGCCAACGTCCTGACTTTC	CASSPKQGFSPPGANVLTF
TRBV7-9	TRBJ2-6	TRBD2	-	TGTGCCAGCAGCTTAGTCCCAGGGAGGGCTGGGGCCAACGTCCTGACTTTC	CASSLVPGRAGANVLTF
TRBV28	TRBJ1-5	TRBD1	-	TGTGCCAGCGGAAACAAAGACAGGGGCAATCAGCCCCAGCATTTT	CASGNKDRGNQPQHF
TRBV15	TRBJ2-2	TRBD2	-	TGTGCCACCAGCAGAGCGACTAGCGGGTCCGGGGAGCTGTTTTTT	CATSRATSGSGELFF
TRBV18	TRBJ1-2	TRBD1	-	TGTGCCAGCTCACCAGGACAGGGGGCGCAGGGATGGTATGGCTACACCTTC	CASSPGQGAQGWYGYTF
TRBV28	TRBJ1-2	TRBD1	few	TGTGCCAGCAGTTCTCCCTCCTCCCGGGACAGGGAAAGGGATGGCTACACCTTC	CASSSPSSRDRERDGYTF
TRBV6-1	TRBJ2-1	TRBD2	-	TGTGCCAGCAGTGCAACCGCACGGGGACTAGCGGGTGATGAGCAGTTCTTC	CASSATARGLAGDEQFF
TRBV27	TRBJ2-7	TRBD1	-	TGTGCCAGCAGATCGGGACAGGGGGCGTATTCCTACGAGCAGTACTTC	CASRSGQGAYSYEQYF
TRBV6-6	TRBJ2-2	-	-	TGTGCCAGCAGCCGCGGGGATGCTTTCTCCGGGGAGCTGTTTTTT	CASSRGDAFSGELFF
TRBV15	TRBJ1-4	-	-	TGTGCCACCAGCTCGCGTCAGGGGTCCGAAAAACTGTTTTTT	CATSSRQGSEKLFF
TRBV5-1	TRBJ2-7	-	-	TGCGCCAGCAGCGTGGGACTTCCATACGAGCAGTACTTC	CASSVGLPYEQYF
TRBV5-6	TRBJ1-2	-	-	TGTGCCAGCAGCTTGTCCGAACAGGCCTATGGCTACACCTTC	CASSLSEQAYGYTF
TRBV7-2	TRBJ1-1	-	-	TGTGCCAGCAGCCCCAGGGTAGGGGCTGAAGCTTTCTTT	CASSPRVGAEAFF
TRBV5-1	TRBJ2-3	TRBD2	-	TGCGCCAGCAACTCTGGGGGGGAGCGGAATACGCAGTATTTT	CASNSGGERNTQYF
TRBV30	TRBJ1-1	-	-	TGTGCCTGGAGTGTGGGGGCGAACACTGAAGCTTTCTTT	CAWSVGANTEAFF
TRBV4-1	TRBJ2-3	TRBD2	-	TGCGCCAGCAGCCCTAATAGCGGGGGCCCCCTAGATACGCAGTATTTT	CASSPNSGGPLDTQYF
TRBV2	TRBJ2-7	-	-	TGTGCCAGCATCCCGACAGCCAACTCCTACGAGCAGTACTTC	CASIPTANSYEQYF
TRBV3-1/TRBV3-2	TRBJ1-2	TRBD1	-	TGTGCCAGCAGCCGAATTATCCGGGACAGGGTAGGGGGCTACACCTTC	CASSRIIRDRVGGYTF
TRBV6-2/TRBV6-3	TRBJ2-2	TRBD1	few	TGTGCCAGCAGCAAGGGACAGGGGACCGGGGAGCTGTTTTTT	CASSKGQGTGELFF
TRBV19	TRBJ2-3	-	-	TGTGCCAGTAGTATAGGCAGGGCTGCCACAGATACGCAGTATTTT	CASSIGRAATDTQYF
TRBV3-1/TRBV3-2	TRBJ2-7	TRBD2	-	TGTGCCAGCAGCCAGGGCGGGGGGAGTTCCTACGAGCAGTACTTC	CASSQGGGSSYEQYF
TRBV15	TRBJ2-7	TRBD1	-	TGTGCCACCCAGGACAGGTTGGAGTACGAGCAGTACTTC	CATQDRLEYEQYF
TRBV7-9	TRBJ2-3	-	once	TGTGCCAGCAGCCGAGCCCGGGCAGGGGGCACAGATACGCAGTATTTT	CASSRARAGGTDTQYF